The 12 T cell receptor beta chains presented below share a single source sample, sequenced in a study of low-dose radiotherapy and immunotherapy resistance in tumors. This sample's time point: after trial treatment. The treatment denotes: LDRT plus nivolumab, ipilimumab, low-dose cyclophosphamide and aspirin (RACIN trial). Primers used for first-strand cDNA, a TRAV- and TRBV-specific set, covered both alpha and beta chains. For amplifying TCRs, the PCR ran for approximately 18 cycles with Phusion, which was used together with a constant-region primer and the adapter on the V primers. MiXCR was run by TCRdb on the reads, yielding one entry per CDR3 protein. Among some 38,000 distinct CDR3 sequences listed, 20% to 25% were seen once. Source: PBMCs, taken after low-dose radiotherapy plus immunotherapy. The receptors derive from a female donor with ovarian cancer.

This clonotype was recorded at least ten times. J is TRBJ1-1 and V is TRBV5-1; D perhaps matches TRBD1 (5 bases). The V and J ends lost 0 bases and 5 bases respectively, with 11 bases between them. This CDR3 is built from 14 residues. Germline CDR1 reads SGHRS; CDR2 reads YFSETQ. This CDR3 reads CASSLDPRGTEAFF. The CDR3 bases are TGCGCCAGCAGCTTGGATCCCCGGGGGACTGAAGCTTTCTTT.

V and J are TRBV23-1 and TRBJ1-1, with TRBD1 as a possible D gene (5 bases). TRBV23-1 is an ORF, with its function uncertain. With 0 bases removed from V and 1 base from J, the gap between germline ends came to 9 bases. There are 15 residues in the CDR3. CDR3: CASSQSPGRNTEAFF. As DNA, the CDR3 is TGCGCCAGCAGTCAATCACCAGGGAGGAACACTGAAGCTTTCTTT.

This clonotype was recorded many times. V gene TRBV4-1 combines with J gene TRBJ2-1, with TRBD2 as a possible D gene (7 bases). V lost 4 bases and J 10 bases, leaving 26 bases between the germline ends. This CDR3 contains 17 residues. Germline CDR1 reads MGHRA; CDR2 reads YSYEKL. In nucleotides, the CDR3 is TGCGCCAGCAGCCCAGAGGGAGCCAGGGGAGGGAACGACGAGCAGTTCTTC. It yields the protein CASSPEGARGGNDEQFF.

This rearrangement joins TRBV30 to TRBJ2-5, with no clear D. The germline gives CDR1 GTSNPN, CDR2 SVGIG (reference sequence). V gave up 1 base and J gave up 4 bases, with 16 bases separating them. This CDR3 is 15 amino acids long. The CDR3: CAWSEWKDLRETQYF. The DNA of the CDR3 is TGTGCCTGGAGTGAATGGAAGGACCTCCGAGAGACCCAGTACTTC.

This clonotype was counted many times. V usage is TRBV28 and J usage is TRBJ2-7; 12 positions match TRBD2. The CDR3 loop spans 15 amino acids. Germline loops: CDR1 MDHEN, CDR2 SYDVKM. V shed 4 bases, J shed 2 bases, and the junction held 3 bases outside the gene matches. CDR3 residues: CASSSRTSGTYEQYF. CDR3 nucleotide sequence: TGTGCCAGCAGTTCCCGGACTAGCGGGACCTACGAGCAGTACTTC.

This clonotype was counted many times. The chain joins TRBV3-1 to TRBJ2-1; 8 bases match TRBD2. Germline values: CDR1 LGHDT, CDR2 YNNKEL (reference sequence). V was pared by 1 base and J by 15 bases, with 5 bases of the junction left unmatched. This CDR3 comprises 12 residues. CDR3 DNA: TGTGCCAGCAGCCAAGCTAGCGGGCGGGGGTTCTTC. This encodes CASSQASGRGFF.

This clonotype was observed at least ten times. CDR3 sequence reads: CSVYGTPSYNEQFF. In nucleotides, the CDR3 is TGCAGCGTATACGGGACCCCCTCCTACAATGAGCAGTTCTTC. The J gene is TRBJ2-1, the V gene TRBV29-1, with D perhaps matching TRBD1 or TRBD2 (5 bases each). Trimming took 6 bases from V and 0 from J, leaving 12 bases between them. The germline gives CDR1 SQVTM, CDR2 ANQGSEA. The CDR3 is 14 residues long.

In this sample, this clonotype turned up a few times. The chain couples TRBV5-4 to TRBJ2-2; no definite D call. Germline V CDR1 and CDR2: SGHNT, YYREEE (reference sequence). V lost 4 bases, J lost 6 bases, and 10 bases lay in between. This CDR3 is built from 13 residues. The CDR3, as DNA: TGTGCCAGCAGCAGGAGCCCTTCCGGGGAGCTGTTTTTT. This encodes CASSRSPSGELFF.

This clonotype was seen repeatedly, ten times or more. This chain uses TRBV4-2 with TRBJ2-7; 10 bases match TRBD2. Trimming at V came to 1 base and at J to 5 bases, leaving 8 bases not matched to a gene. Germline lookup yields CDR1 LGHNA and CDR2 YNFKEQ. There are 16 residues in the CDR3. CDR3 in amino acids: CASSQGTAGGLHEQYF. The CDR3 nucleotides are TGTGCCAGCAGCCAAGGAACAGCGGGGGGGCTCCACGAGCAGTACTTC.

This clonotype has ten or more counts. J is TRBJ2-5 and V is TRBV20-1; a weak D match, TRBD2 (6 bases). The CDR3 is 16 amino acids. V lost 0 bases and J 1 base, leaving 15 bases between the germline ends. Germline V gene sequence: CDR1 DFQATT, CDR2 SNEGSKA (reference sequence). The CDR3 is CSARDSGGALQETQYF. The CDR3 DNA reads as TGCAGTGCTAGAGATTCAGGCGGGGCGCTCCAAGAGACCCAGTACTTC.

The table lists this clonotype with many counts. This chain connects TRBV9 to TRBJ2-1; D is perhaps TRBD2 (6 bases). This CDR3 is built from 15 residues. The germline V gene encodes CDR1 SGDLS and CDR2 YYNGEE. V was pared by 2 bases and J by 0 bases, with 9 bases between. CDR3 loop: CASSVSGSSYNEQFF. Written as DNA, the CDR3 is TGTGCCAGCAGCGTTAGCGGCAGCTCCTACAATGAGCAGTTCTTC.

This clonotype was recorded at least ten times. V usage is TRBV18 and J usage is TRBJ1-4; tentative D call: TRBD1 (5 bases). The germline V gene has CDR1 KGHSH and CDR2 LQKENI. The CDR3 extends over 16 amino acids. Trimming pared 3 bases from V and 10 bases from J, leaving 21 bases between. CDR3 bases: TGTGCCAGCTCACCCTACCATGGACAAGGAACGGGAAAACTGTTTTTT. Protein sequence: CASSPYHGQGTGKLFF.